This T cell receptor beta chain stems from a study of beta chain features in type 1 diabetes (dated by TCRdb to 2017 to 2018). Looking at the study overall: Mean age, gender distribution, total cell number and subset yield did not differ between patients and healthy donors. Whereas all 28 donors provided naive and central memory subsets, regulatory and stem cell-like memory subsets were isolated from just 8 patients and roughly 8 healthy donors. Across all samples, 107,917,701 sorted cells were examined, and cell number per subset correlated strongly with RNA yield. In the study, TCRB repertoires of sorted circulating CD4+ T cell subsets from recently diagnosed type 1 diabetes patients were compared with those of matched healthy donors. Study-wide findings and limitations: Shorter templates might be favored by PCR, yet because patient and control samples were amplified and corrected together, any such skew would affect both groups equally. Type 1 diabetes patients showed a moderate but significant shortening of TCRB CDR3 length in all four CD4+ subsets. Only small numbers of individuals were included in the HLA sub-analyses, which left unresolved whether HLA type had any influence on TCRB rearrangement. Because cDNA was sequenced instead of genomic DNA, highly expressing activated cells could be over-represented, though the groups showed no difference in activation or CD3 levels. At VDJ recombination sites, patients with type 1 diabetes made fewer insertions and deleted more nucleotides, a pattern implying thymic rearrangement abnormalities. Naive, central memory and regulatory TCRB repertoires appeared more similar among patients than among healthy donors.

Each donor gave one peripheral blood draw, averaging approximately 0.12 L, which was collected into heparinised tubes. A BD FACSAria II was used to sort naive, central memory, regulatory and stem cell-like memory CD4+ T cells with a panel that included CD45RO, CCR7, CD25, CD127, CD95 and CD27. All sorted populations exceeded 98% purity. PBMCs were isolated right away by Lymphoprep density gradient centrifugation and were stained directly, without culture. Samples were stained and sorted in pairs, with one healthy donor and one patient per experiment, so that batch effects were minimized. The sample holds a few counts of this clone. The antigen this receptor binds is unknown. No base-level quality is on record; no much larger clone is a single base apart. The sample holds other DNA sequences that translate to the same CDR3. The High Capacity cDNA Reverse Transcription Kit was used to reverse transcribe all of the isolated RNA, meaning that expressed TCRB transcripts were what got sequenced. Deep immunoSEQ sequencing was performed on naive, central memory and regulatory T cell samples, with an average of about 3.57 million total reads per sample. After sorted cells were lysed in RLT buffer, RNA was extracted with DNase-treated RNeasy Micro or Mini kits, with the choice depending on cell number. To prevent cross-contamination, every cell subset was processed on its own, while patient and healthy donor samples were processed together. The immunoSEQ multiplex PCR was used to amplify TCRB sequences from cDNA, generating 87-bp fragments that spanned the CDR3 region. Sequencing of the amplicons was done on the Illumina HiSeq platform. The authors processed their data as follows. Synthetic template baselines were used to correct PCR bias computationally, reads within Hamming distance 2 were collapsed together, and singletons that could not be merged were discarded. Reads were aligned against IMGT so that V, D and J genes, CDR3 length and insertions or deletions at six rearrangement sites could be assigned. Within each subset, clonotype counts were normalized to sorted cell number, and only after that were true diversity and Gini coefficients computed with the tcR R package. Repertoire sharing was quantified using the overlap coefficient calculated on TCRB nucleotide sequences. Out-of-frame TCRB sequences from naive cells were analyzed to stand in for the pre-selection repertoire. TCRdb re-hosts the immuneACCESS table, in-frame sequences only. Its copies lack some clones; in the studies checked, an unresolved V gene accounts for under half of them, and the cause for the rest is not known. Clonal size and the V and J genes are those of that table, whereas D and trimming came from the DNA. Counted in this sample were 500,000 to 700,000 clones; 15% to 17% of them appeared once. The leading ten clones occupy approximately 0.099% of the sample.

The TCR comes from a man between 18 and 35 years old in good health. Sequenced sample: naive CD4+ T cells from blood. The sample's cell subset or site, from its label and the paper: true naive CD4+ T cells.

The bases are TGTGCCAGCAGCCCGGGACAGTCCAATTCACCCCTCCACTTT. Its protein product is CASSPGQSNSPLHF. The rearrangement combines TRBV28 with TRBJ1-6, with 7 central nucleotides matching TRBD1. Based on the germline V gene, the CDR1 and CDR2 sequences are MDHEN and SYDVKM. Counted from cysteine to phenylalanine, this CDR3 has 14 amino acids. Only the CDR3 DNA stays, 42 bases, in frame from base 1. After removal of 6 bases from V and 7 bases from J, the junction retains 6 bases not matched to a gene.